This TCR beta chain appears in the sequencing data of a study of blood T cells in healthy people across ages. General study results and limits: PBMCs were not sorted, which prevented a conclusive comparison of naive versus antigen-experienced cells.

Worth noting for this clonotype: Its antigen is not identified.

A sample-barcoded 5' primer and a J-beta primer mix were used in a second PCR of roughly 6 to 12 cycles. All cDNA molecules were each tagged by a template-switch adaptor with 12 random nucleotides. TCRdb recomputed calls from the 5' RACE reads with MiXCR, one row per CDR3 protein. The sample includes more than 500,000 distinct CDR3 sequences, over 25% seen only once; the top ten take approximately 3.6%. The V segment lost 2 bases and the J segment 3 bases; nucleotides outside the gene matches: 2. The CDR3 is 14 residues long. The germline CDR1 and CDR2 sequences are DFQATT and SNEGSKA (reference sequence). The same specimen was also included in a second study, on T cells of mothers and their children. That report adds: The yield was over 8 million TCR beta CDR3 reads from each mother and approximately 3.1 million from each child.

The chain employs TRBV20-1 and TRBJ2-1, with 9 bases aligning to TRBD2. The material sequenced was blood. This TCR derives from a boy between 2 and 10 years old in good health. For the CDR3, the DNA is TGCAGTGCTAGAAGACTAGCGGACTACAATGAGCAGTTCTTC. Protein: CSARRLADYNEQFF.